The 22 T cell receptor beta chains below all came from one sample that was sequenced in a study of cytomegalovirus exposure and HLA in healthy donors (dated by TCRdb to about 2017). The library was produced with the immunoSEQ multiplex PCR assay. The multiplex PCR relied on a mix of 60 forward primers for TCR Vbeta segments and 13 reverse primers for TCR Jbeta segments. TCRdb obtained this table from immuneACCESS and retained in-frame rearrangements with V and J assigned. These tables miss some clones; where compared with another copy, unresolved V genes account for less than half of the shortfall, and the remainder is unexplained. Present in this sample are over 150,000 clones, 68% of which were seen just once. In total, the top ten clones hold less than 1.5% of the sample. The material sequenced was PBMCs. These receptors all stem from a man in his forties or fifties in good health and CMV-seronegative.

This clone was seen more than once but under ten times. This sequence joins TRBV12-2 and TRBJ2-1; the table's D call TRBD2 went unverified against the DNA. TRBV12-2 represents a pseudogene. This CDR3 region has 15 residues. CDR3 in DNA: TGTGCAAGTCCCCGGGGGACTTTTGAAGGGGATGAGCAGTTCTTC. The encoded protein is CASPRGTFEGDEQFF.

In its sample, this clone was seen a few times. The chain joins TRBV11-3 to TRBJ2-2; the match to TRBD2 covers 9 bases. The CDR3 spans 20 residues. V gave up 5 bases and J gave up 2 bases; unmatched junction bases: 18. Germline loops: CDR1 SGHNT, CDR2 YENEEA. CDR3 sequence: CASSPQGLAHDDRNTGELFF. The DNA of the CDR3 is TGTGCCAGCAGCCCTCAGGGACTAGCCCACGATGACAGAAACACCGGGGAGCTGTTTTTT.

This clone was counted only a few times. J is TRBJ1-1 and V is TRBV19, with D perhaps matching TRBD1 (5 bases). With 5 bases removed from V and 5 bases from J, the gap between germline ends came to 18 bases. Per germline, CDR1 LNHDA and CDR2 SQIVND (reference sequence). CDR3 size: 15 residues. The CDR3 region is CASSQEAGGGTEAFF. The CDR3 coding sequence is TGTGCCAGTAGTCAGGAGGCGGGGGGTGGAACTGAAGCTTTCTTT.

The chain joins TRBV5-1 to TRBJ1-2; 7 bases map to TRBD1. After removal of 4 bases from V and 4 bases from J, the junction contained 1 base not matched to a gene. Germline V CDR1 and CDR2: SGHRS, YFSETQ. This CDR3 has 12 amino acids. The CDR3 protein is CASSAGGYGYTF. The CDR3, as DNA: TGCGCCAGCAGCGCAGGGGGCTATGGCTACACCTTC.

V and J are TRBV5-6 and TRBJ1-3; 7 nucleotides match TRBD1. With V trimmed by 0 bases and J by 8 bases, 5 bases remained unmatched. The CDR3 loop spans 14 amino acids. Germline CDR1 SGHDT, CDR2 YYEEEE. DNA for the CDR3: TGTGCCAGCAGCTTGGGTCCCAGGGGGGACACCATATATTTT. This codes for CASSLGPRGDTIYF.

With respect to this clone: The sample holds other DNA sequences that translate to the same CDR3. The chain combines TRBV5-1 with TRBJ2-6, with 10 bases lining up with TRBD1. Germline assignment: CDR1 SGHRS and CDR2 YFSETQ. This CDR3 is 13 amino acids long. V gave up 4 bases and J gave up 13 bases; unmatched junction bases: 5. Here the CDR3 DNA reads TGCGCCAGCAGCGGGGGACAGGGGAATGTCCTGACTTTC. Residues: CASSGGQGNVLTF.

This clone turned up a few times. V is TRBV5-4 and J is TRBJ2-7; 9 bases fit TRBD1. V shed 5 bases and J 1 base; nucleotides not matched to a gene: 7. The CDR3 runs 15 residues. CDR1 and CDR2 from the germline V gene are SGHNT and YYREEE (reference sequence). CDR3 DNA: TGTGCCAGCAGTGGTTCCGGGACAGGGTCCTACGAGCAGTACTTC. Protein product: CASSGSGTGSYEQYF.

This clone has a handful of counts. The chain combines TRBV5-1 with TRBJ1-1; 8 bases map to TRBD1. Germline V gene sequence: CDR1 SGHRS, CDR2 YFSETQ. V lost 0 bases to trimming and J lost 5 bases; unmatched junction nucleotides: 6. CDR3 length equals 15 residues. CDR3 residues: CASSLGVRGRTEAFF. CDR3 nucleotides: TGCGCCAGCAGCTTGGGGGTCAGGGGGCGGACTGAAGCTTTCTTT.

J is TRBJ1-2 and V is TRBV4-1; TRBD1 is a possible D gene (6 bases). This CDR3 has 14 amino acids. Trimming pared 0 bases from V and 8 bases from J, leaving 13 bases between. Looked up from germline, CDR1 is MGHRA and CDR2 is YSYEKL. The DNA for the CDR3 is TGCGCCAGCAGCCAAGAGGGGGCTCAGAGGGGCTACACCTTC. The encoded protein is CASSQEGAQRGYTF.

The chain employs TRBV5-8 and TRBJ2-7, with D unresolved. Trimming took 4 bases from V and 4 from J, leaving 12 bases between them. Per the germline V gene, CDR1 is SGHTS and CDR2 is YDEGEE. The CDR3 covers 13 residues. The chain's CDR3 is CASSPQIRYEQYF. CDR3 in DNA: TGTGCCAGCAGCCCCCAGATCAGGTACGAGCAGTACTTC.

The chain couples TRBV27 to TRBJ1-1, with D possibly matching TRBD1 (5 bases). V shed 5 bases and J shed 11 bases, with 21 bases lying between them. The germline CDR1 and CDR2 sequences are MNHEY and SMNVEV (reference sequence). The CDR3 contains 14 residues. This chain's CDR3 is CASSPSGSGVVAFF. In DNA, the CDR3 is TGTGCCAGCAGTCCCTCTGGATCGGGGGTGGTTGCTTTCTTT.

The chain uses TRBV23-1 and TRBJ2-7, with 7 nucleotides matching TRBD1. TRBV23-1 is designated an ORF whose function remains uncertain. This CDR3 contains 16 residues. J gave up 2 bases and V 2 bases, and 9 bases lay outside the gene matches. The CDR3 is CASSQSRQGKTYEQYF. The CDR3 DNA reads as TGCGCCAGCAGTCAAAGTAGACAGGGTAAAACCTACGAGCAGTACTTC.

This rearrangement joins TRBV19 to TRBJ2-5, with D maybe TRBD2 (6 bases). CDR1 and CDR2 from the germline V gene are LNHDA and SQIVND (reference sequence). This CDR3 comprises 16 residues. V shed 2 bases and J shed 3 bases, with 16 bases lying between them. CDR3 coding DNA: TGTGCCAGTAGTATAATCGGAGGGGCGCGAAAAGAGACCCAGTACTTC. Translating gives CASSIIGGARKETQYF.

The V and J genes are TRBV7-2 and TRBJ1-1; possible D gene TRBD1, 5 bases. Trimming left V 1 base short and J 4 bases short, with 10 bases between. The length of the CDR3 is 14 residues. Germline values: CDR1 SGHTA, CDR2 FQGNSA. As DNA, the CDR3 is TGTGCCAGCAGCTTAGTCGGGGGGATCACTGAAGCTTTCTTT. Its translation is CASSLVGGITEAFF.

The CDR3 DNA reads as TGCGCCAGCAGCCAAGATGGGGCATGGAATGAGCAGTTCTTC. It translates to CASSQDGAWNEQFF. The V call is TRBV4-3, the J call TRBJ2-1, with TRBD1 as a possible D gene (5 bases). Trimming took 0 bases from V and 7 from J, leaving 10 bases between them. There are 14 residues in the CDR3. Germline values: CDR1 LGHNA, CDR2 YSLEER.

This clone is medium-sized in the sample. In nucleotides, the CDR3 is TGTGCCAGCAGTGACAGCGTGGAGACAGATACGCAGTATTTT. Residues: CASSDSVETDTQYF. The chain has TRBV6-4 and TRBJ2-3; D is undetermined. The CDR3 runs to 14 residues. The germline V gene encodes CDR1 MRHNA and CDR2 SNTAGT. V was cut by 2 bases and J by 3 bases, with 9 bases left in between.

The rearrangement uses TRBV5-1 and TRBJ2-7; 9 bases map to TRBD1. CDR1 and CDR2 from the germline V gene are SGHRS and YFSETQ. The V gene end was trimmed by 1 base and the J gene end by 4 bases; junction bases not matched to a gene: 3. This CDR3 comprises 14 residues. In DNA, the CDR3 is TGCGCCAGCAGCTTGACAGGGGGCCTGTACGAGCAGTACTTC. This translates into CASSLTGGLYEQYF. The variable domain in full, completed from reference TRBV5-1 and TRBJ2-7, reads KAGVTQTPRYLIKTRGQQVTLSCSPISGHRSVSWYQQTPGQGLQFLFEYFSETQRNKGNFPGRFSGRQFSNSRSEMNVSTLELGDSALYLCASSLTGGLYEQYFGPGTRLTVT.

This clone was observed a few times. The V call is TRBV7-9, the J call TRBJ2-1, with D unclear. CDR3 size: 12 residues. CDR1 and CDR2 from the germline V gene are SEHNR and FQNEAQ (reference sequence). V lost 5 bases and J lost 7, with 9 bases in between. The CDR3 sequence is CASSPRENEQFF. In nucleotides, the CDR3 is TGTGCCAGCAGCCCTAGAGAGAATGAGCAGTTCTTC. Combining the CDR3 with reference TRBV7-9 and TRBJ2-1 gives the whole variable domain DTGVSQNPRHKITKRGQNVTFRCDPISEHNRLYWYRQTLGQGPEFLTYFQNEAQLEKSRLLSDRFSAERPKGSFSTLEIQRTEQGDSAMYLCASSPRENEQFFGPGTRLTVL.

In this sample, this clone turned up a few times. The V call is TRBV4-1, the J call TRBJ1-1; 8 positions match TRBD1. J was trimmed by 7 bases and V by 5 bases; bases with no gene match: 9. Germline CDR1 and CDR2: MGHRA and YSYEKL. This CDR3 comprises 14 residues. The CDR3: CASSTNGQGGEAFF. As DNA, the CDR3 is TGCGCCAGCAGCACAAACGGACAGGGCGGTGAAGCTTTCTTT.

The rearrangement links TRBV28 to TRBJ1-2, with D possibly TRBD1 on 6 matching bases. V gave up 6 bases and J gave up 8 bases, with 16 bases separating them. This CDR3 spans 13 amino acids. Germline V CDR1 and CDR2: MDHEN, SYDVKM. The DNA for the CDR3 is TGTGCCAGCAGCTCATGGGGGGGCCGGGGCTACACCTTC. It codes for CASSSWGGRGYTF.

This chain links TRBV2 with TRBJ2-5; TRBD2 agrees at 9 bases. Germline V lookup: CDR1 SNHLY, CDR2 FYNNEI. J gave up 5 bases and V 7 bases, and 8 bases lay outside the gene matches. The length of the CDR3 is 14 residues. CDR3 coding DNA: TGTGCCAGCACGAAGGAGGCGGGGGGGGAGACCCAGTACTTC. It encodes CASTKEAGGETQYF.

The chain has TRBV12-5 and TRBJ2-6, with TRBD2 matching 8 bases. The CDR3 totals 16 residues. After removal of 3 bases from V and 1 base from J, the junction contained 2 bases not matched to a gene. CDR1 LGHNT and CDR2 FRNRAP come from the germline V gene. The CDR3 loop is CASGLAGESGANVLTF. CDR3 bases: TGTGCTAGTGGTTTAGCGGGGGAATCTGGGGCCAACGTCCTGACTTTC.